The 17 T cell receptor beta chains in this list originate from one sample, sequenced in a study of spatial heterogeneity in lung cancer. Time point meaning: sample taken at primary tumor resection. The sequenced material consisted of unsorted whole RNA from tumor, nontumor lung or frozen PBMC. TCRdb redid the calling of the 5' RACE reads with MiXCR, one entry per CDR3 protein. The sample lists some 85,000 distinct CDR3 sequences, approximately 20% occurring once. The specimen was PBMCs, collected at surgery. These receptors came from a male donor with early-stage non-small cell lung cancer.

This clonotype has ten or more counts. This chain links TRBV28 with TRBJ1-1, with D unresolved. V lost 6 bases and J 10 bases, leaving 21 bases between the germline ends. From germline, CDR1 is MDHEN and CDR2 SYDVKM. The CDR3 is made up of 14 amino acids. The CDR3 DNA follows: TGTGCCAGCAGCCAAGGAGGGAAGGCTGCGGGAGCTTTCTTT. Its protein is CASSQGGKAAGAFF. The whole variable domain, remainder taken from reference TRBV28 and TRBJ1-1, is DVKVTQSSRYLVKRTGEKVFLECVQDMDHENMFWYRQDPGLGLRLIYFSYDVKMKEKGDIPEGYSVSREKKERFSLILESASTNQTSMYLCASSQGGKAAGAFFGQGTRLTVV.

This clonotype was counted ten times or more. This rearrangement joins TRBV10-3 to TRBJ2-2; TRBD2 might be the D (5 bases). The CDR3 loop spans 15 amino acids. In germline, CDR1 is ENHRY, CDR2 SYGVKD. V was trimmed by 7 bases and J by 4 bases, leaving 16 bases between them. The CDR3: CAINGDRRGTGELFF. CDR3 nucleotide sequence: TGTGCCATCAATGGGGATCGACGGGGCACCGGGGAGCTGTTTTTT.

In this sample, this clonotype turned up many times. This chain joins TRBV6-2 or TRBV6-3 and TRBJ2-1; D not certain. Trimming left V 2 bases short and J 7 bases short, with 9 bases between. Per germline, CDR1 MNHEY and CDR2 SVGEGT. The CDR3 length is 13 residues. CDR3 residues: CASSYAVGNEQFF. CDR3 nucleotide sequence: TGTGCCAGCAGTTACGCGGTAGGGAATGAGCAGTTCTTC.

The chain employs TRBV21-1 and TRBJ2-7; the table assigns TRBD1, which was not confirmed against the DNA. TRBV21-1 corresponds to a pseudogene. There are 16 residues in the CDR3. CDR3 loop: CASSKVRGTSFYEQYF. CDR3 nucleotides: TGTGCCAGCAGCAAAGTGAGAGGGACATCCTTCTACGAGCAGTACTTC.

The chain is built from TRBV7-9 and TRBJ2-5, with D uncertain. With 9 bases removed from V and 2 bases from J, the gap between germline ends came to 7 bases. The length of the CDR3 is 11 residues. Germline values: CDR1 SEHNR, CDR2 FQNEAQ (reference sequence). In DNA, the CDR3 is TGTGCCAGTGGGCGTCAAGAGACCCAGTACTTC. Translation gives CASGRQETQYF. The variable domain in full, completed from reference TRBV7-9 and TRBJ2-5, reads DTGVSQNPRHKITKRGQNVTFRCDPISEHNRLYWYRQTLGQGPEFLTYFQNEAQLEKSRLLSDRFSAERPKGSFSTLEIQRTEQGDSAMYLCASGRQETQYFGPGTRLLVL.

This clonotype came up a few times. The gene calls are TRBV28 and TRBJ1-3, with D perhaps matching TRBD1 (5 bases). The V gene lost 4 bases and the J gene lost 0 bases, with 19 bases spanning the gap. CDR3 length: 18 residues. Germline V lookup: CDR1 MDHEN, CDR2 SYDVKM. CDR3 DNA sequence: TGTGCCAGCAGTTCCCCCCCAACAGGACCCTTCTCTGGAAACACCATATATTTT. Translated: CASSSPPTGPFSGNTIYF.

The sample holds many counts of this clonotype. The chain employs TRBV7-2 and TRBJ1-5; a weak D match, TRBD1 (6 bases). Trimming took 5 bases from V and 3 from J, leaving 14 bases between them. The CDR3 loop spans 15 amino acids. CDR1 and CDR2 (germline): SGHTA, FQGNSA. DNA of the CDR3: TGTGCCAGCAGCCAACAGTCAGGGGACAATCAGCCCCAGCATTTT. Translating gives CASSQQSGDNQPQHF. Full variable domain (rest looked up from reference TRBV7-2 and TRBJ1-5): GAGVSQSPSNKVTEKGKDVELRCDPISGHTALYWYRQSLGQGLEFLIYFQGNSAPDKSGLPSDRFSAERTGGSVSTLTIQRTQQEDSAVYLCASSQQSGDNQPQHFGDGTRLSIL.

This clonotype occurred a few times. The chain carries TRBV29-1 and TRBJ2-7, with a weak D call TRBD2 (6 bases). CDR3 length: 14 amino acids. V lost 5 bases and J 0 bases, leaving 14 bases between the germline ends. The V gene's germline CDR1 is SQVTM and CDR2 ANQGSEA. The CDR3 coding sequence is TGCAGCGTTCTCCGAGGAGGGGTCTCCTACGAGCAGTACTTC. Protein: CSVLRGGVSYEQYF.

In its sample, this clonotype was seen a few times. J is TRBJ1-6 and V is TRBV27; D is unresolved. Per germline, CDR1 MNHEY and CDR2 SMNVEV (reference sequence). The CDR3 extends over 13 amino acids. V was trimmed by 3 bases and J by 7 bases, leaving 7 bases between them. Here the CDR3 DNA reads TGTGCCAGCAGTTTGGAGACCAATTCACCCCTCCACTTT. It yields the protein CASSLETNSPLHF.

This clonotype was counted only a few times. The V call is TRBV5-8, the J call TRBJ2-3; maybe TRBD1 (6 bases). The CDR3 is made up of 15 amino acids. Trimming took off 4 bases at V and 1 base at J, with 13 bases between the two ends. The germline V gene has CDR1 SGHTS and CDR2 YDEGEE. The chain's CDR3 is CASSVTGTGTDTQYF. CDR3 coding DNA: TGTGCCAGCAGCGTGACAGGAACGGGCACAGATACGCAGTATTTT.

There are a few counts of this clonotype. This chain links TRBV28 with TRBJ2-3; 7 bases map to TRBD1. CDR1 and CDR2 from the germline V gene are MDHEN and SYDVKM. After removal of 4 bases from V and 5 bases from J, the junction contained 6 bases not matched to a gene. The CDR3 spans 14 residues. The CDR3 region has the DNA TGTGCCAGCAGTTACGGGACAGCTCAAGATACGCAGTATTTT. Its protein product is CASSYGTAQDTQYF.

This clonotype occurred a few times. The rearrangement uses TRBV6-2 or TRBV6-3 and TRBJ1-2; D gene uncertain. With 5 bases removed from V and 3 bases from J, the gap between germline ends came to 4 bases. Germline V CDR1 and CDR2: MNHEY, SVGEGT. The CDR3 has 11 amino acids. The CDR3 reads CASSQDYGYTF. The DNA for the CDR3 is TGTGCCAGCAGTCAGGACTATGGCTACACCTTC.

The chain carries TRBV10-3 and TRBJ1-2, with D unclear. Germline CDR1 reads ENHRY; CDR2 reads SYGVKD. This CDR3 spans 13 amino acids. The V and J ends lost 5 bases and 7 bases respectively, with 14 bases between them. The CDR3, as DNA: TGTGCCATCAGTCGCGACATAGCCGGTGGCTACACCTTC. Its translation is CAISRDIAGGYTF.

This clonotype occurred a few times. The V gene is TRBV28, the J gene TRBJ2-7; a possible D gene is TRBD2 (5 bases). The CDR3 is made up of 12 amino acids. CDR1 and CDR2 from the germline V gene are MDHEN and SYDVKM. Trimming left V 10 bases short and J 1 base short, with 11 bases between. CDR3 residues: CATQRGSYEQYF. DNA of the CDR3: TGTGCCACACAACGGGGTTCCTACGAGCAGTACTTC.

The chain combines TRBV12-3 or TRBV12-4 with TRBJ1-5; no clear D gene. The V gene lost 6 bases and the J gene lost 1 base, with 10 bases spanning the gap. The CDR3 loop spans 14 amino acids. The CDR3: CASRADTSNQPQHF. The CDR3 DNA sequence: TGTGCCAGCAGGGCCGACACAAGCAATCAGCCCCAGCATTTT.

This clonotype was counted only a few times. The chain is built from TRBV12-3 or TRBV12-4 and TRBJ1-5; 9 positions agree with TRBD1. The junction had 17 bases not matched to a gene; V was cut back by 2 bases and J by 6 bases. The CDR3 totals 19 residues. CDR3: CASSLSGIFGTGRFQPQHF. CDR3 nucleotide sequence: TGTGCCAGCAGTTTATCCGGTATTTTCGGGACAGGGCGTTTTCAGCCCCAGCATTTT.

This clonotype rates as medium-sized. This chain connects TRBV27 to TRBJ1-5; no definite D call. There are 13 residues in the CDR3. V was clipped by 3 bases and J by 2 bases, with 5 bases between them. Germline assignment: CDR1 MNHEY and CDR2 SMNVEV (reference sequence). CDR3 sequence: CASSFGGNQPQHF. Here the CDR3 DNA reads TGTGCCAGCAGTTTCGGGGGCAATCAGCCCCAGCATTTT.